This T cell receptor (beta chain) is drawn from a study of graft-versus-host responses after intestinal transplantation. Overall study: Grafts were multivisceral, liver-intestinal, or isolated intestinal. Recipients across the board were started on anti-thymocyte globulin induction, then kept on tacrolimus and steroids for two to three years. Study-wide results and limits: Early post-transplant falls in HvG clones accompanied the peak levels of circulating GvH clones. Within the allografts of patients who had graft-donor T cell macrochimerism, graft-versus-host to host-versus-graft clonal ratios were high.

Data came from immunoSEQ multiplex PCR; TCRdb stores just in-frame clones and leaves some out. The table records 90,000 to 150,000 clones, around 93% of them present only once. The V gene end was trimmed by 10 bases and the J gene end by 1 base; junction bases not matched to a gene: 3. The germline CDR1 and CDR2 sequences are ENHRY and SYGVKD. The CDR3 contains 12 residues. Concerning this clone itself: Its antigen remains unidentified.

The sample in question was unstimulated CD4+ T cells sorted from spleen or lymph node cells, obtained before intestinal transplant. This clonotype was obtained from a human donor who received an intestinal transplant. The V gene is TRBV10-3, the J gene TRBJ2-7; 8 bases are shared with TRBD2. CDR3 loop: CARTSFSYEQYF. The DNA of the CDR3 is TGTGCCAGGACTAGCTTTTCCTACGAGCAGTACTTC.